This record looks at one TCR beta chain sequence and its context. This record comes from a study of patients and donors after allogeneic stem cell transplantation. The V gene lost 3 bases and the J gene lost 5 bases, with 12 bases spanning the gap. The CDR3 extends over 14 amino acids. Germline CDR1 and CDR2: SGHRS and YFSETQ. TCRdb recomputed calls from the RT-PCR reads with MiXCR, one row per CDR3 protein. The sample carries approximately 160,000 distinct CDR3 sequences, 30% recorded once. The sequencing input was blood, either unsorted or a sorted T cell fraction (not recorded which). This receptor was taken from a human donor who was either an allogeneic HSCT recipient or a stem cell or donor lymphocyte infusion donor (not recorded which). It is not recorded whose cells these are; they may come from a transplant donor. The chain links TRBV5-1 to TRBJ2-1, with a tentative D call TRBD2 (6 bases). Here the CDR3 DNA reads TGCGCCAGCAGCTCTCGGGAGAGGGACAATGAGCAGTTCTTC. Its translation is CASSSRERDNEQFF.